This T cell receptor (beta chain) was recovered during a study of blood T cell repertoires in COVID-19. Study overall: Acute and convalescent COVID-19 specimens originated in the United States, Italy and Spain.

The study assigned cohorts using participant-reported clinical history. Exposed enrollees had met someone with a PCR-confirmed or clinician-diagnosed COVID-19 case at some point within the 2 weeks before study entry. Per the original methods: Amplifying reference gene primers gave estimates of nucleated cell counts. Only in-frame clones appear in the TCRdb table, and some are missing; sequencing was by immunoSEQ multiplex PCR. V and J calls plus clone size are reproduced from that table; the DNA served to infer D and trimming. The sample contains 130,000 to 150,000 clones, about 83% of which appear only once. This clone was detected only once. This CDR3 has 12 residues. Per germline, CDR1 MGHDK and CDR2 SYGVNS. Trimming removed 11 bases from V and 8 bases from J, with 16 bases in between.

The sample taken for sequencing was PBMCs or T cells enriched from blood (not recorded which). The origin of this receptor is a woman between 45 and 65 years old who had been exposed to COVID-19. The chain is built from TRBV25-1 and TRBJ2-1; D might be TRBD2 (7 bases). The CDR3 region has the DNA TGTGCCTCGCACGGAGGGGGGGATGAGCAGTTCTTC. This encodes CASHGGGDEQFF.